Following are 9 T cell receptor beta chains from one sample sequenced in a study of cytomegalovirus exposure and HLA in healthy donors. PCR primers comprised 60 Vbeta and 13 Jbeta primers. Produced via immunoSEQ multiplex PCR; TCRdb's table is partial and in-frame only. The data hold some 170,000 clones, with roughly 79% observed a single time. Sequenced input: PBMCs. All receptors derive from a man younger than 35 in good health and CMV-seropositive.

This clone was picked up a small number of times. The chain is built from TRBV7-2 and TRBJ1-2; 8 nucleotides line up with TRBD1. Germline loops: CDR1 SGHTA, CDR2 FQGNSA. V lost 3 bases to trimming and J lost 4 bases; unmatched junction nucleotides: 7. The CDR3 is made up of 15 amino acids. CDR3 in amino acids: CASSFLRGHGYGYTF. CDR3 nucleotides: TGTGCCAGCAGCTTCCTCAGGGGGCATGGCTATGGCTACACCTTC.

The rearrangement links TRBV19 to TRBJ1-2; a possible D gene is TRBD1 (6 bases). Germline V gives CDR1 LNHDA, CDR2 SQIVND (reference sequence). The CDR3 covers 14 residues. With 7 bases removed from V and 6 bases from J, the gap between germline ends came to 18 bases. This CDR3 reads CASTDYGGLNGYTF. The CDR3 region has the DNA TGTGCCAGTACCGACTACGGGGGGCTGAATGGCTACACCTTC. The full variable domain, completed using reference TRBV19 and TRBJ1-2, is DGGITQSPKYLFRKEGQNVTLSCEQNLNHDAMYWYRQDPGQGLRLIYYSQIVNDFQKGDIAEGYSVSREKKESFPLTVTSAQKNPTAFYLCASTDYGGLNGYTFGSGTRLTVV.

The V gene is TRBV7-8, the J gene TRBJ2-5; a possible D gene is TRBD1 (5 bases). Germline lookup yields CDR1 SGHVS and CDR2 FQNEAQ. The CDR3 covers 14 residues. V was shortened by 1 base and J by 5 bases, with 11 bases between the two germline ends. Here the CDR3 reads CASSLEVGLETQYF. Written as DNA, the CDR3 is TGTGCCAGCAGCTTAGAGGTGGGGCTGGAGACCCAGTACTTC.

The DNA of the CDR3 is TGCAGCGTTGAAGGGGGGTGGGGGCTCCTCACAGATACGCAGTATTTT. It encodes CSVEGGWGLLTDTQYF. The chain recombines TRBV29-1 with TRBJ2-3, with TRBD1 as a possible D gene (6 bases). Trimming shortened V by 1 base and J by 2 bases, and 16 bases separated the two germline ends. The CDR3 contains 16 residues. Per germline, CDR1 SQVTM and CDR2 ANQGSEA.

The chain joins TRBV5-1 to TRBJ1-5; 9 positions agree with TRBD1. The V and J ends lost 6 bases and 8 bases, in that order; junction bases with no gene match: 6. The CDR3 covers 13 residues. In germline, CDR1 is SGHRS, CDR2 YFSETQ. The CDR3 protein is CASNRTGAEPQHF. For the CDR3, the DNA is TGCGCCAGCAACAGGACAGGGGCCGAGCCCCAGCATTTT.

J is TRBJ2-3 and V is TRBV4-2; D remains ambiguous. V lost 2 bases and J 4 bases, leaving 13 bases between the germline ends. There are 15 residues in the CDR3. From germline, CDR1 is LGHNA and CDR2 YNFKEQ. CDR3 bases: TGTGCCAGCAGCCAACCGCAGGCCCCCCCAGATACGCAGTATTTT. This encodes CASSQPQAPPDTQYF.

This clone showed up just once. V gene TRBV7-6 combines with J gene TRBJ1-5; D call uncertain. Germline loops: CDR1 SGHVS, CDR2 FNYEAQ. The CDR3 consists of 15 residues. V lost 2 bases and J lost 1, with 9 bases in between. The CDR3 region is CASSLSLRSNQPQHF. The CDR3, as DNA: TGTGCCAGCAGCTTATCGCTTCGGAGCAATCAGCCCCAGCATTTT.

The V gene is TRBV11-2, the J gene TRBJ1-1, with D possibly matching TRBD1 (6 bases). The CDR3 spans 16 residues. CDR1 SGHAT and CDR2 FQNNGV come from the germline V gene. Deletions cut 4 bases from V and 0 bases from J, with 15 bases between. This chain's CDR3 is CASSWTALSMNTEAFF. In DNA, the CDR3 is TGTGCCAGCAGCTGGACAGCTCTTTCTATGAACACTGAAGCTTTCTTT.

The chain is built from TRBV27 and TRBJ2-3; 7 positions match TRBD1. This CDR3 region has 12 residues. CDR1 and CDR2 from the germline V gene are MNHEY and SMNVEV (reference sequence). V shed 6 bases and J 10 bases; nucleotides not matched to a gene: 7. DNA of the CDR3: TGTGCCAGCAGCCCGAGACAGGGCGCGCAGTATTTT. Translating it yields CASSPRQGAQYF.